This T cell receptor beta chain was identified during a study of blood T cell repertoires in COVID-19. Study-level information: Specimens from acute and convalescent COVID-19 originated in the United States, Italy and Spain. T cells, B-cell-depleted T cells, or PBMCs provided the cDNA or gDNA that served as material.

Participant age was about 18 to 89 years, and participants resided in 24 US areas. This CDR3 has 14 amino acids. The J segment lost 3 bases and the V segment lost 4 bases, leaving 6 bases of the junction unmatched. Germline V gives CDR1 LNHDA, CDR2 SQIVND (reference sequence). Method: immunoSEQ multiplex PCR; TCRdb's copy keeps in-frame clones and lacks some. Of approximately 250,000 clones listed, 75% to 90% are singletons. Sequences were obtained from PBMCs or T cells enriched from blood (not recorded which). The J gene is TRBJ2-7, the V gene TRBV19; TRBD1 agrees at 7 bases. The TCR was taken from a woman aged 25 to 39 with acute COVID-19. The CDR3 coding sequence is TGTGCCAGTAGTAGGACAGGCAGGGACTACGAGCAGTACTTC. Encoded protein: CASSRTGRDYEQYF. Full variable domain (remainder filled in from reference TRBV19 and TRBJ2-7): DGGITQSPKYLFRKEGQNVTLSCEQNLNHDAMYWYRQDPGQGLRLIYYSQIVNDFQKGDIAEGYSVSREKKESFPLTVTSAQKNPTAFYLCASSRTGRDYEQYFGPGTRLTVT.